The clone carrying this T cell receptor (beta chain) was counted a few times. The data were obtained in a study of T cells after yellow fever vaccination. TCRdb processed the 5' RACE reads anew with MiXCR; each CDR3 protein has one entry. The sample includes about 430,000 distinct CDR3 sequences, around a sixth of them seen just once. V lost 2 bases to trimming and J lost 1 base, with 10 bases between them. Germline V gene data show CDR1 as SGHDN and CDR2 as FVKESK. CDR3 length: 15 residues. The V gene is TRBV14, the J gene TRBJ2-3; D remains unclear. The sequence derives from a man aged 18 to 30 who received the YFV17D yellow fever vaccine. The material was PBMCs, obtained before the yellow fever booster vaccination. The CDR3 reads CASSQPTGRTDTQYF. The CDR3, as DNA: TGTGCCAGCAGCCAACCAACTGGTCGCACAGATACGCAGTATTTT.